A single sample gave rise to the 28 T cell receptor beta chains below, sequenced in a study of metastatic and nonmetastatic thyroid tumors. TCRdb reassembled clones from the PCR reads with MiXCR. Here the sample spans around 4,000 clones, about 31% being singletons. Patients underwent thyroid surgery, and none had received any treatment before it. The material sequenced was adjacent normal tissue. The receptors here all came from a female donor with papillary thyroid cancer or a benign thyroid nodule (not recorded which). Some clones in this sample may be carry-over from other donors' samples.

This rearrangement joins TRBV6-1 to TRBJ1-2; possible D gene TRBD1, 5 bases. From germline, CDR1 is MNHNS and CDR2 SASEGT. With 10 bases removed from V and 0 bases from J, the gap between germline ends came to 9 bases. CDR3 length: 12 amino acids. The CDR3 sequence is CAIGGTNYGYTF. CDR3 DNA sequence: TGTGCCATCGGGGGAACTAACTATGGCTACACCTTC.

This chain links TRBV27 with TRBJ1-5; no clear D. This CDR3 spans 15 amino acids. From germline, CDR1 is MNHEY and CDR2 SMNVEV (reference sequence). Trimming cost V 8 bases and J 0 bases, with 14 bases left between them. CDR3 coding DNA: TGTGCCAGCCTGGAGGTGTGGAATAGCAATCAGCCCCAGCATTTT. Residues: CASLEVWNSNQPQHF.

The genes are TRBV12-3 or TRBV12-4 and TRBJ1-1; TRBD1 agrees at 7 bases. This CDR3 comprises 17 residues. V lost 2 bases to trimming and J lost 3 bases; unmatched junction nucleotides: 12. CDR3 sequence: CASSLSPRTGSDTEAFF. CDR3 in DNA: TGTGCCAGCAGTTTATCCCCAAGGACAGGATCGGACACTGAAGCTTTCTTT.

Concerning this clone itself: At one of its ends the junction is not consistent with the germline gene, which may arise from a read error. V is TRBV12-3 or TRBV12-4 and J is TRBJ1-5; D may be TRBD1 (5 bases). CDR3 length: 14 amino acids. The CDR3: CASVLQVSSQPQNF. For the CDR3, the DNA is TGTGCCAGCGTTCTACAGGTATCTAGTCAGCCCCAGAATTTT.

By proportion, this clone is large. The chain uses TRBV7-9 and TRBJ2-2, with 10 bases matching TRBD1. The V and J ends lost 6 bases and 6 bases, in that order; junction bases with no gene match: 7. The CDR3 has 15 residues. Germline V gene sequence: CDR1 SEHNR, CDR2 FQNEAQ (reference sequence). CDR3 residues: CASRPRQGASGELFF. The CDR3 nucleotides read TGTGCCAGCAGACCCAGACAGGGGGCGTCCGGGGAGCTGTTTTTT. The variable domain in full, completed from reference TRBV7-9 and TRBJ2-2, reads DTGVSQNPRHKITKRGQNVTFRCDPISEHNRLYWYRQTLGQGPEFLTYFQNEAQLEKSRLLSDRFSAERPKGSFSTLEIQRTEQGDSAMYLCASRPRQGASGELFFGEGSRLTVL.

In its sample, this clone was seen a few times. The chain employs TRBV6-1 and TRBJ2-1; 12 bases agree with TRBD2. CDR3 length: 14 amino acids. The V gene's germline CDR1 is MNHNS and CDR2 SASEGT. V shed 6 bases and J 7 bases; nucleotides not matched to a gene: 4. CDR3 bases: TGTGCCAGCAGCAGACTAGCGGGAGCGAATGAGCAGTTCTTC. Its protein is CASSRLAGANEQFF.

The genes are TRBV28 and TRBJ2-2; no reliable D call. The V gene's germline CDR1 is MDHEN and CDR2 SYDVKM. V was cut by 5 bases and J by 7 bases, with 17 bases left in between. The CDR3 extends over 15 amino acids. This chain's CDR3 is CASSPLGVRGGELFF. The CDR3 DNA sequence: TGTGCCAGCAGTCCTCTTGGAGTAAGAGGCGGGGAGCTGTTTTTT.

This clone was observed a few times. V gene TRBV6-5 combines with J gene TRBJ2-7; 9 nucleotides agree with TRBD1. J lost 9 bases, V lost 0 bases, and 3 bases had no gene match. The CDR3 is 13 amino acids. Germline V gives CDR1 MNHEY, CDR2 SVGAGI. The CDR3 region is CASSYSPGQGQYF. DNA of the CDR3: TGTGCCAGCAGTTACTCGCCGGGACAGGGGCAGTACTTC.

This clone was found many times. This rearrangement joins TRBV12-3 or TRBV12-4 to TRBJ2-7; D is possibly TRBD2 (5 bases). Trimming pared 4 bases from V and 4 bases from J, leaving 14 bases between. The CDR3 runs 14 residues. DNA for the CDR3: TGTGCCAGCAGTTGGGGTAGCGAAGCTTACGAGCAGTACTTC. This sequence encodes CASSWGSEAYEQYF.

The rearrangement uses TRBV28 and TRBJ1-2; 10 nucleotides match TRBD1. J gave up 4 bases and V 5 bases, and 10 bases lay outside the gene matches. This CDR3 comprises 16 residues. Germline V gives CDR1 MDHEN, CDR2 SYDVKM. CDR3 DNA: TGTGCCAGCAGTCCCGGACAGGGGGGATTTCGCTATGGCTACACCTTC. Protein sequence: CASSPGQGGFRYGYTF.

This clone was seen a single time. The genes are TRBV11-3 and TRBJ1-3; tentatively, D is TRBD1 (5 bases). Germline V gene sequence: CDR1 SGHNT, CDR2 YENEEA. V lost 1 base and J 4 bases, leaving 11 bases between the germline ends. This CDR3 has 15 residues. In DNA form, the CDR3 reads TGTGCCAGCAGCTTAGCGGGGGGGTTCGGAAACACCATATATTTT. It translates to CASSLAGGFGNTIYF. Together with reference TRBV11-3 and TRBJ1-3, the CDR3 gives the full variable domain: EAGVVQSPRYKIIEKKQPVAFWCNPISGHNTLYWYLQNLGQGPELLIRYENEEAVDDSQLPKDRFSAERLKGVDSTLKIQPAELGDSAVYLCASSLAGGFGNTIYFGEGSWLTVV.

The chain links TRBV4-1 to TRBJ1-6; D gene ambiguous. The ends were cut back, 0 bases at V and 12 bases at J, with 12 bases in the middle. The CDR3 runs 14 residues. The germline V gene has CDR1 MGHRA and CDR2 YSYEKL. The CDR3 is CASSQDPFIEPLHF. The CDR3 DNA reads TGCGCCAGCAGCCAAGATCCTTTTATCGAACCCCTCCACTTT.

The V call is TRBV6-1, the J call TRBJ1-1; D unclear. This CDR3 has 16 residues. V lost 6 bases and J lost 6, with 23 bases in between. Germline CDR1 MNHNS, CDR2 SASEGT. CDR3 nucleotide sequence: TGTGCCAGCAGCTCCGCACGGGTGGGAAGGATGTCTGAAGCTTTCTTT. This translates into CASSSARVGRMSEAFF.

The chain links TRBV27 to TRBJ2-3; no clear D. The germline V and J ends were trimmed by 2 bases and 0 bases, with 6 bases remaining between them. The CDR3 has 14 amino acids. The germline gives CDR1 MNHEY, CDR2 SMNVEV (reference sequence). The CDR3 nucleotides read TGTGCCAGCAGTTTAACAGAGAGCACAGATACGCAGTATTTT. Protein product: CASSLTESTDTQYF.

The chain carries TRBV11-3 and TRBJ2-2, with D tentatively TRBD1 (5 bases). V lost 5 bases, J lost 6 bases, and 10 bases lay in between. This CDR3 contains 13 residues. Germline values: CDR1 SGHNT, CDR2 YENEEA. The CDR3 coding sequence is TGTGCCAGCAGCCCAGGGTCGGCCGGGGAGCTGTTTTTT. This translates into CASSPGSAGELFF.

This clone was seen a handful of times. The rearrangement joins TRBV12-3 or TRBV12-4 to TRBJ2-5; TRBD1 matches at 7 bases. The CDR3 totals 16 residues. V dropped 6 bases and J dropped 5; count of bases not matched to a gene: 15. In nucleotides, the CDR3 is TGTGCCAGCAGCCCTACGGTTTTCAGGGGGTGGGAGACCCAGTACTTC. It is translated as CASSPTVFRGWETQYF.

V usage is TRBV11-3 and J usage is TRBJ2-7; TRBD1 aligns across 7 bases. This CDR3 comprises 15 residues. Germline V gene sequence: CDR1 SGHNT, CDR2 YENEEA. V dropped 5 bases and J dropped 3; count of bases not matched to a gene: 10. CDR3 amino acids: CASSARTGPSYEQYF. As DNA, the CDR3 is TGTGCCAGCAGCGCCCGGACAGGTCCTAGCTACGAGCAGTACTTC.

This clone has a handful of counts. The chain joins TRBV12-3 or TRBV12-4 to TRBJ1-5; no definite D call. CDR3 length: 15 amino acids. Trimming left V 5 bases short and J 9 bases short, with 20 bases between. The CDR3 DNA is TGTGCCAGCAGTCCGTGGACTGAAAAAGGAGGGCCCCAGCATTTT. This codes for CASSPWTEKGGPQHF.

This clone is categorized as large. CDR3 region: CDRPGRNSYGYTF. The DNA for the CDR3 is TGTGATCGGCCGGGGCGCAACTCCTATGGCTACACCTTC. V usage is TRBV24-1 and J usage is TRBJ1-2; possibly TRBD1 for D (5 bases). The CDR3 sequence is 13 residues long. CDR1 is KGHDR, CDR2 SFDVKD, per germline.

In its sample, this clone was seen a few times. The rearrangement joins TRBV6-1 to TRBJ2-7, with D perhaps matching TRBD2 (5 bases). Trimming pared 6 bases from V and 0 bases from J, leaving 15 bases between. This CDR3 has 15 residues. CDR1 and CDR2 (germline): MNHNS, SASEGT. For the CDR3, the DNA is TGTGCCAGCAGCTTGAGTTGGACTGGCTCCTACGAGCAGTACTTC. This sequence encodes CASSLSWTGSYEQYF.

This clone was counted a few times. V usage is TRBV6-1 and J usage is TRBJ1-1, with D possibly TRBD1 on 6 matching bases. Germline CDR1 reads MNHNS; CDR2 reads SASEGT. The CDR3 runs 14 residues. V was trimmed by 6 bases and J by 0 bases, leaving 11 bases between them. CDR3 DNA: TGTGCCAGCAGCCCGAGGGACATGAACACTGAAGCTTTCTTT. Translating it yields CASSPRDMNTEAFF.

This clone was seen a handful of times. The V call is TRBV28, the J call TRBJ2-3; 10 bases are a match to TRBD2. Germline CDR1 is MDHEN and CDR2 is SYDVKM. This CDR3 has 17 residues. V trimming: 5 bases; J trimming: 4 bases; junction bases outside the gene matches: 12. The DNA of the CDR3 is TGTGCCAGCAGTCCCCCTAGCGGGAGTGCGCAAGCAGATACGCAGTATTTT. As protein: CASSPPSGSAQADTQYF.

At least ten counts were recorded for this clone. Different DNA sequences within this sample yield the same CDR3. The gene calls are TRBV5-4 and TRBJ1-1, with unresolved D. Trimming took 0 bases from V and 1 from J, leaving 10 bases between them. Looked up from germline, CDR1 is SGHNT and CDR2 is YYREEE (reference sequence). The CDR3 length is 15 residues. CDR3 bases: TGTGCCAGCAGCTTGGACAGTAAAGAGAACACTGAAGCTTTCTTT. Protein: CASSLDSKENTEAFF.

This chain uses TRBV11-2 with TRBJ1-2; TRBD1 matches at 10 bases. The length of the CDR3 is 17 residues. Unmatched junction bases numbered 12, after V lost 1 base and J lost 7 bases. Germline CDR1 reads SGHAT; CDR2 reads FQNNGV. Here the CDR3 DNA reads TGTGCCAGCAGCTTAGGAAGACAGGGGGCGCAGGTAGCTGGCTACACCTTC. As protein: CASSLGRQGAQVAGYTF.

This clone was recorded a few times. This chain joins TRBV28 and TRBJ2-7; weak D call: TRBD2 (6 bases). CDR3 length: 14 residues. Germline CDR1 reads MDHEN; CDR2 reads SYDVKM. V dropped 6 bases and J dropped 0 bases, with 12 bases sitting between them. Here the CDR3 reads CASSGGRSSYEQYF. DNA of the CDR3: TGTGCCAGCAGCGGGGGACGCAGCTCCTACGAGCAGTACTTC.

The genes are TRBV20-1 and TRBJ1-1, with D maybe TRBD1 (5 bases). Looked up from germline, CDR1 is DFQATT and CDR2 is SNEGSKA (reference sequence). V was pared by 3 bases and J by 4 bases, with 15 bases between. The CDR3 consists of 14 residues. In DNA form, the CDR3 reads TGCAGTGCTAGTAGAGGGGCTGGGGGCACTGAAGCTTTCTTT. This translates into CSASRGAGGTEAFF.

The genes are TRBV25-1 and TRBJ1-2, with 10 bases matching TRBD1. Unmatched junction bases numbered 9, after V lost 8 bases and J lost 6 bases. The germline gives CDR1 MGHDK, CDR2 SYGVNS. The CDR3 extends over 14 amino acids. CDR3 amino acids: CASVAPGQGHGYTF. Here the CDR3 DNA reads TGTGCCAGCGTCGCCCCGGGACAGGGGCATGGCTACACCTTC.

The chain combines TRBV11-2 with TRBJ2-7; D gene ambiguous. The CDR3 has 14 residues. Trimming shortened V by 1 base and J by 3 bases, and 10 bases separated the two germline ends. Per germline, CDR1 SGHAT and CDR2 FQNNGV. The CDR3 coding sequence is TGTGCCAGCAGCTTAGGGTCTATCTACTACGAGCAGTACTTC. It yields the protein CASSLGSIYYEQYF.